This T cell receptor beta chain was captured by sequencing in a study of T cells in Graves' hyperthyroidism and ophthalmopathy. Study-wide background: Once the initial diagnosis was made, peripheral blood was obtained before any treatment.

This clonotype was picked up a small number of times. Its antigen is not known. Patients aged 18 to 65 with hyperthyroidism were newly diagnosed, with duration under 2 months. TCR beta CDR3 regions were amplified from RNA transcripts. HTBI primers were the set used in a first-round RT-PCR of the TCR CDR3. Using its own MiXCR run on the multiplex PCR reads, TCRdb lists one record per CDR3 protein. The table has about 350,000 distinct CDR3 sequences, roughly 13% seen once. Broader study findings: Ophthalmopathy was told apart from stable hyperthyroidism by a 13 V-J model.

Unmatched junction bases numbered 7, after V lost 6 bases and J lost 5 bases. Germline CDR1 and CDR2: KGHSH and LQKENI. The CDR3 consists of 13 residues. The sequence was obtained from a woman aged 25 to 39 with Graves' hyperthyroidism. This chain uses TRBV18 with TRBJ2-7, with 7 bases fitting TRBD1. The sequenced sample consisted of blood. The CDR3 DNA sequence: TGTGCCAGCTCCCCTCCTGGACAGGACGAGCAGTACTTC. This encodes CASSPPGQDEQYF.